The rows below give T cell receptor beta chains drawn from one sample of a study of blood T cell repertoires in COVID-19. Assay used: immunoSEQ multiplex PCR; TCRdb lists only in-frame clones, some missing. In the table there are roughly 120,000 clones, 86% of which are singletons. The source material was peripheral blood. All receptors derive from a human donor in a cohort sampled during active COVID-19. CDR3s include the opening cysteine and the closing phenylalanine or tryptophan. A D gene is named only where the DNA matches it firmly. Rows give clone size only sometimes, using once, few, many, or a class for an expanded clone.

J,size,length,D,V,DNA,CDR3
TRBJ2-1,-,13,-,TRBV6-5,TGTGCCAGCGGCGGTGGGTCCTACAATGAGCAGTTCTTC,CASGGGSYNEQFF
TRBJ2-1,few,18,TRBD2,TRBV18,TGTGCCAGCTCACCTCCTAGCGGATCCCAGGGCTCCTACAATGAGCAGTTCTTC,CASSPPSGSQGSYNEQFF
TRBJ2-5,-,16,TRBD1,TRBV19,TGTGCCAGTAGTTTGGGACAGGGGGCCCCCCTAGAGACCCAGTACTTC,CASSLGQGAPLETQYF
TRBJ2-7,few,11,-,TRBV11-2,TGTGCCAGCAGCTCTTACTACGAGCAGTACTTC,CASSSYYEQYF
TRBJ1-4,-,14,-,TRBV7-9,TGTGCCAGCAGCTTAGAACAGGGTGGAGAAAAACTGTTTTTT,CASSLEQGGEKLFF
TRBJ2-5,-,18,TRBD2,TRBV24-1,TGTGCCACCAGTGATCCTGGGACTAGCGGGAGGTCATCGGAAGAGCAGTACTTC,CATSDPGTSGRSSEEQYF
TRBJ2-6,once,14,-,TRBV25-1,TGTGCCAGCAGTGATCGAGGGGGGGCCAACGTCCTGACTTTC,CASSDRGGANVLTF
TRBJ1-2,-,13,TRBD1,TRBV28,TGTGCCAGCAGTTTCGGACAGGGCTATGGCTACACCTTC,CASSFGQGYGYTF
TRBJ2-5,once,15,-,TRBV19,TGTGCCAGTAGTATAGGAACAGGAGTGAAAGAGACCCAGTACTTC,CASSIGTGVKETQYF
TRBJ2-3,once,12,-,TRBV11-2,TGTGCCAGCAGCTTCAGGGGTGATACGCAGTATTTT,CASSFRGDTQYF
TRBJ2-7,once,13,TRBD1,TRBV2,TGTGCCAGCAGCCGGACAGGGGTTAGTGAGCAGTACTTC,CASSRTGVSEQYF
TRBJ1-2,-,16,TRBD1,TRBV5-6,TGTGCCAGCAGCAAGTTGGACAGGGGTTTTCGCTATGGCTACACCTTC,CASSKLDRGFRYGYTF
TRBJ1-2,-,13,TRBD1,TRBV25-1,TGTGCCAGCAGCCCCGACAGGGACCATGGCTACACCTTC,CASSPDRDHGYTF
TRBJ2-3,-,17,TRBD2,TRBV30,TGTGCCTGGGCCGCTAGCGGGAGGCTCACTAGCACAGATACGCAGTATTTT,CAWAASGRLTSTDTQYF
TRBJ2-5,-,15,TRBD2,TRBV7-3,TGTGCCAGCAGCCTCGGACTAGCGGAACAAGAGACCCAGTACTTC,CASSLGLAEQETQYF
TRBJ2-7,-,12,-,TRBV12-3/TRBV12-4,TGTGCCAGCAGTTTTCCAGGAAACGAGCAGTACTTC,CASSFPGNEQYF
TRBJ2-1,-,16,-,TRBV6-4,TGTGCCAGCAGTGCGTTGAGCGACCGAGTTTACAATGAGCAGTTCTTC,CASSALSDRVYNEQFF
TRBJ2-7,-,16,-,TRBV18,TGTGCCAGCTCACCAGTAGCTGGGACAACAAAGTACGAGCAGTACTTC,CASSPVAGTTKYEQYF
TRBJ2-7,-,15,TRBD1,TRBV18,TGTGCCAGCCAGAGAGGGGACAGGGGAAAATACGAGCAGTACTTC,CASQRGDRGKYEQYF
TRBJ2-5,-,16,TRBD2,TRBV7-6,TGTGCCAGCAGCCCTAGCGGGCCCAATGGCCAAGAGACCCAGTACTTC,CASSPSGPNGQETQYF
TRBJ2-7,once,13,TRBD2,TRBV5-1,TGCGCCAGCAGAGGTAGCGGGAACTACGAGCAGTACTTC,CASRGSGNYEQYF
TRBJ2-1,-,13,-,TRBV5-1,TGCGCCAGCAGCTTGAGAATCGGAGATGAGCAGTTCTTC,CASSLRIGDEQFF
TRBJ1-6,-,16,TRBD1,TRBV19,TGTGCCAGTAGTATGTCGCAGGACAGGGTTTCGTCACCCCTCCACTTT,CASSMSQDRVSSPLHF
TRBJ2-1,-,15,TRBD2,TRBV4-1,TGCGCCAGCAGCCCCGGTCTAGCGGGAATCAATGAGCAGTTCTTC,CASSPGLAGINEQFF
TRBJ2-7,once,14,-,TRBV5-1,TGCGCCAGCAGTTCACAGGGTAGCTCCTACGAGCAGTACTTC,CASSSQGSSYEQYF
TRBJ2-6,-,18,TRBD1,TRBV7-2,TGTGCCAGCAGCTTACGACAGGGGTTTTCCTCTGGGGCCAACGTCCTGACTTTC,CASSLRQGFSSGANVLTF
TRBJ1-2,few,11,-,TRBV28,TGTGCCACCCAGAGGGCGACTGGCTACACCTTC,CATQRATGYTF
TRBJ1-2,once,16,TRBD1,TRBV6-2/TRBV6-3,TGTGCCAGCAGTTACAACCGGGACAGGGGCTATCATAGCTACACCTTC,CASSYNRDRGYHSYTF
TRBJ1-5,-,14,-,TRBV7-9,TGTGCCAGCAGCTTAGGTACAGTAAATCAGCCCCAGCATTTT,CASSLGTVNQPQHF
TRBJ1-4,-,14,TRBD1,TRBV11-2,TGTGCCAGCAGCGCGACAGGGACTAATGAAAAACTGTTTTTT,CASSATGTNEKLFF
TRBJ1-2,-,15,TRBD1,TRBV15,TGTGCCACCAGCAGAGCTTCACAGGGGTACTATGGCTACACCTTC,CATSRASQGYYGYTF
TRBJ2-6,-,18,-,TRBV7-3,TGTGCCAGCAGCTTAGTTCCCGGGTCGGGCTCTGGGGCCAACGTCCTGACTTTC,CASSLVPGSGSGANVLTF
TRBJ2-1,-,16,TRBD2,TRBV18,TGTGCCAGCTCACCATCCCTGGCGGGAGCCAACAATGAGCAGTTCTTC,CASSPSLAGANNEQFF
TRBJ2-1,-,13,-,TRBV2,TGTGCCAGCTTAGCGGTCGGCGCGGGTGAGCAGTTCTTC,CASLAVGAGEQFF
TRBJ1-3,-,13,-,TRBV3-1/TRBV3-2,TGTGCCAGCACCCCAAACAGGGACAACACCATATATTTT,CASTPNRDNTIYF
TRBJ1-5,-,15,TRBD1,TRBV5-1,TGCGCCAGCAGCTTGGGACAGGGCCCATATCAGCCCCAGCATTTT,CASSLGQGPYQPQHF
TRBJ2-7,-,14,TRBD2,TRBV7-8,TGTGCCAGCAGCCCGGGACTAGGTGCCCTCGAGCAGTACTTC,CASSPGLGALEQYF